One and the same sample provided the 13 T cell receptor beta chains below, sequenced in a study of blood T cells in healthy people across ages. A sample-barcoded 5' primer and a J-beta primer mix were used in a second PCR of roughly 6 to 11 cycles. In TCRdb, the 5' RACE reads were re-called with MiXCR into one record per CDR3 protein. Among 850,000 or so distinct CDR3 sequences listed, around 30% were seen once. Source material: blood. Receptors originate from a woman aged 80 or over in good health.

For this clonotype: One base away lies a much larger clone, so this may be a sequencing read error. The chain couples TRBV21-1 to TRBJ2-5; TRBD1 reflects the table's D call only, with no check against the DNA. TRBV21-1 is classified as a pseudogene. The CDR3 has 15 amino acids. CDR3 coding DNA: TGTGTCAGCAGCACCCCCAGGCGGGGAGAAGAGACCCAGTACTTC. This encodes CVSSTPRRGEETQYF.

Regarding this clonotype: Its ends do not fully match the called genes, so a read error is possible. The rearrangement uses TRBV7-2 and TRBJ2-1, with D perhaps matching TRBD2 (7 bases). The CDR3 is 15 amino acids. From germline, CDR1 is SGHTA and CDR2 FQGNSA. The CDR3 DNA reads TGTGCCAACAGCTTAGGGGGGGGCTTATACAATGAGCAGTTCTTC. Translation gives CANSLGGGLYNEQFF.

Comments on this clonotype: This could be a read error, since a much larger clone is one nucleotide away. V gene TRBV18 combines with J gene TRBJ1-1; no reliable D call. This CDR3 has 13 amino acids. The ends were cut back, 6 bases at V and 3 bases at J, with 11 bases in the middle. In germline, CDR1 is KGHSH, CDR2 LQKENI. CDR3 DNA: TGTGCCAGCTCCCCGGACGGGGACACTGAAGCTTTCTTT. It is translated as CASSPDGDTEAFF.

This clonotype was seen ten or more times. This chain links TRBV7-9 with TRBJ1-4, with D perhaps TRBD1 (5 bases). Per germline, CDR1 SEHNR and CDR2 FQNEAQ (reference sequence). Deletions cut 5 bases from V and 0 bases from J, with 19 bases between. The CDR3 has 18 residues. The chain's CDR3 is CASSPGAGGSATNEKLFF. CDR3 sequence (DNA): TGTGCCAGCAGCCCTGGGGCAGGCGGTAGTGCAACTAATGAAAAACTGTTTTTT.

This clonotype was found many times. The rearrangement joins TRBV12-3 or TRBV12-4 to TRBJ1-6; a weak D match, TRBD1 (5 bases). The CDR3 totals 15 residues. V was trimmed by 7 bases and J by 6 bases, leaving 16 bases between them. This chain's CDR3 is CASTIWGSTNSPLHF. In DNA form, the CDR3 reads TGTGCCAGCACAATCTGGGGCTCCACTAATTCACCCCTCCACTTT.

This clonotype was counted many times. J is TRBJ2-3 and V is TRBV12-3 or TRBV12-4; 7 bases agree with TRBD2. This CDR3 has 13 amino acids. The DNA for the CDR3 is TGTGCGATCTTCAGGGAGGGAACAGATACGCAGTATTTT. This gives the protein CAIFREGTDTQYF.

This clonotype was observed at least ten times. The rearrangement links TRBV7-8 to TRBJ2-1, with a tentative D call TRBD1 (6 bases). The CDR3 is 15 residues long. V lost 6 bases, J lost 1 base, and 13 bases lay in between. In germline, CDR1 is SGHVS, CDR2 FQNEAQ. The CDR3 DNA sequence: TGTGCCAGCAGTCACCTCAGGGGATCCTACAATGAGCAGTTCTTC. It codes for CASSHLRGSYNEQFF. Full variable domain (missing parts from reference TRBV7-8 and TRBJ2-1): GAGVSQSPRYKVAKRGQDVALRCDPISGHVSLFWYQQALGQGPEFLTYFQNEAQLDKSGLPSDRFFAERPEGSVSTLKIQRTQQEDSAVYLCASSHLRGSYNEQFFGPGTRLTVL.

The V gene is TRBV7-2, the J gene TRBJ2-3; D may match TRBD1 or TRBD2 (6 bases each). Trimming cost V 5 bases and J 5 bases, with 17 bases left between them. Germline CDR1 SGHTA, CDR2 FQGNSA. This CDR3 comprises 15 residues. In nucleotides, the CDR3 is TGTGCCAGCAGCCGCTCCCCGGGGGCGGTAGATACGCAGTATTTT. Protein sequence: CASSRSPGAVDTQYF.

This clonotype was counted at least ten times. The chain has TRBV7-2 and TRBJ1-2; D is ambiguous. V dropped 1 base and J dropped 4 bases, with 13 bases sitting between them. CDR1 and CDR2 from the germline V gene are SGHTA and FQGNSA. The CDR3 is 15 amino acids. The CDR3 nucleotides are TGTGCCAGCAGCTTAGAAATAGTAAAAGCCTATGGCTACACCTTC. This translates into CASSLEIVKAYGYTF.

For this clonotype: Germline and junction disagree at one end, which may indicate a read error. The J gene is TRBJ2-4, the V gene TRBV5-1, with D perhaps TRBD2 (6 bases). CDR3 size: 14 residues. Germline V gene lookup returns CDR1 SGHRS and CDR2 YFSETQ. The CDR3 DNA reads TGCGCCAGCAAGGAGGGTTACTGGGGCGGCATTCAATACTTC. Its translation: CASKEGYWGGIQYF.

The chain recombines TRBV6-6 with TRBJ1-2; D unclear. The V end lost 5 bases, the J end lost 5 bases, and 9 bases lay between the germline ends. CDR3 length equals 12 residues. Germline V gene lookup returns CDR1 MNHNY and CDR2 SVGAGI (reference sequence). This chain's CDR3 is CASSRAEYGYTF. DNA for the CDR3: TGTGCCAGCAGTAGAGCGGAGTATGGCTACACCTTC.

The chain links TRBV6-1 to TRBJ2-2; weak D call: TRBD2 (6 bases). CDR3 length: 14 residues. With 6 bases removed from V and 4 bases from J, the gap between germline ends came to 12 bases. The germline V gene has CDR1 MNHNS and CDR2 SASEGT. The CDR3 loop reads CASRVVGGTGELFF. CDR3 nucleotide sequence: TGTGCCAGCAGGGTGGTCGGGGGCACCGGGGAGCTGTTTTTT.

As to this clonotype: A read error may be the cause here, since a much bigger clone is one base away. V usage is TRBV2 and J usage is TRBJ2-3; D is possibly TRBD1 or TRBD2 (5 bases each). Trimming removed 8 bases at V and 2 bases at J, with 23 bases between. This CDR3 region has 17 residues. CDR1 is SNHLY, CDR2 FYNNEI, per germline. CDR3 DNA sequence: TGTGCCAGCTCCTCCGAGGGACGGAGTTTATTCACAGATACGCAGTATTTT. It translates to CASSSEGRSLFTDTQYF.